This T cell receptor (beta chain) originates from a study of T cells in Graves' hyperthyroidism and ophthalmopathy. Regarding the study as a whole: Patients with ophthalmopathy were separated from those with stable hyperthyroidism by a 13 V-J model.

The germline V gene has CDR1 MNHNS and CDR2 SASEGT. CDR3 length equals 11 residues. Trimming took 11 bases from V and 5 from J, leaving 12 bases between them. It was RNA transcripts that yielded the amplified TCR beta CDR3 regions. The HTBI primer set drove a first-round RT-PCR of the TCR CDR3. Using its own MiXCR run on the multiplex PCR reads, TCRdb lists one record per CDR3 protein. The table has some 550,000 distinct CDR3 sequences, more than 15% seen once; the top ten hold approximately 3.5%. Ophthalmopathy patients showed a Clinical Activity Score of at least 3, NOSPECS grade of at least 4 and duration under 3 months. Patients having uncontrolled infection, another autoimmune disease, pregnancy or lactation were not included. From 8.5 to 10 ml of fresh peripheral blood, PBMCs were isolated. In its sample, this clonotype was seen many times. The antigen is unknown.

The gene calls are TRBV6-1 and TRBJ1-1; TRBD1 is a possible D gene (5 bases). Sequencing was done on a sample of blood. The origin of this receptor is a woman aged 40 to 49 with Graves' ophthalmopathy. The CDR3: CAFGGDTEAFF. The DNA of the CDR3 is TGTGCCTTCGGAGGGGATACTGAAGCTTTCTTT.